This is a list of T cell receptor beta chains from one sample in a study of blood T cell repertoires in COVID-19. Using immunoSEQ multiplex PCR, the repertoire was profiled, and TCRdb retains in-frame clones only, with some absent. Of tens of thousands of clones detected, roughly 90% appear once; the ten largest clones hold around 20%. Sequences were obtained from peripheral blood. The source of these receptors is a woman older than 75 with acute or convalescent COVID-19. Each CDR3 is given with its conserved first and last residue. The D gene is left open where the match is weak. Not every row has a clone size; where given, it reads once, few, many or a size class.

CDR3 protein	J gene	clone size	V gene	D gene
CASSSVSRTSLTKETQYF	TRBJ2-5	NA	TRBV7-8	NA
CASSQDSGGNGQPQHF	TRBJ1-5	NA	TRBV4-1	TRBD1
CASSTKAPAAGELFF	TRBJ2-2	NA	TRBV5-1	NA
CASSKGLPGSGSGNTIYF	TRBJ1-3	NA	TRBV5-4	NA
CSVDRTAGIEQFF	TRBJ2-1	NA	TRBV29-1	NA
CSVQGDRGGYTEAFF	TRBJ1-1	NA	TRBV29-1	TRBD1
CSASVWGGYTF	TRBJ1-2	once	TRBV20-1	NA
CASSLSGAYQPQHF	TRBJ1-5	NA	TRBV27	NA
CASSSEIYEQYF	TRBJ2-7	NA	TRBV2	NA
CASSRQGASTDTQYF	TRBJ2-3	NA	TRBV7-3	TRBD1
CASSLPIRTPSGGGLGELFF	TRBJ2-2	NA	TRBV28	TRBD2
CASSPGGTTRTDTQYF	TRBJ2-3	NA	TRBV7-3	TRBD2
CASSPLTGLYGYTF	TRBJ1-2	few	TRBV5-6	TRBD1
CAISQQTGSGNTIYF	TRBJ1-3	NA	TRBV10-3	NA
CASSIVQDRVSGNTIYF	TRBJ1-3	few	TRBV19	NA
CASRSGSSSYNEQFF	TRBJ2-1	NA	TRBV27	NA
CASSTQTGAGNTEAFF	TRBJ1-1	NA	TRBV6-6	TRBD1
CASSLEQGANYEQYF	TRBJ2-7	once	TRBV7-6	TRBD1
CASSDSSTDTQYF	TRBJ2-3	NA	TRBV24-1	NA
CASSLRQGTTQETQYF	TRBJ2-5	NA	TRBV3-1/TRBV3-2	NA
CASNSQGRYEQYF	TRBJ2-7	NA	TRBV2	TRBD1
CASSPGTGGNSPLHF	TRBJ1-6	NA	TRBV5-1	TRBD1
CASPRGINGYTF	TRBJ1-2	NA	TRBV11-3	NA
CAVSPRQGANNSPLHF	TRBJ1-6	once	TRBV19	TRBD1